What follows are 5 T cell receptor beta chains derived from one specimen sequenced in a study of T cells in localized non-small cell lung cancer. Only in-frame clones appear in the TCRdb table, and some are missing; sequencing was by immunoSEQ multiplex PCR. The sample has about 2,100 clones; 27% are singletons. This specimen consisted of lung tumor tissue, obtained before any cancer treatment. Source of these receptors: a male donor at least 60 years old with stage III lung adenocarcinoma.

This clone has only a few counts. V is TRBV6-8 and J is TRBJ1-1, with a weak D call TRBD1 (6 bases). CDR3 length equals 13 residues. Germline CDR1 and CDR2: MNHGY and SAAAGT. The V end lost 10 bases, the J end lost 6 bases, and 18 bases lay between the germline ends. CDR3 protein: CAISAGQPAEAFF. The CDR3 bases are TGTGCCATCAGCGCGGGACAACCTGCTGAAGCTTTCTTT.

This clone was seen a handful of times. The chain has TRBV4-1 and TRBJ1-5; 8 positions match TRBD1. The CDR3 totals 12 residues. CDR1 is MGHRA and CDR2 is YSYEKL in the germline V gene. Losses at the gene ends were 1 base for V and 12 bases for J; bases not matched to a gene: 2. The CDR3 loop reads CASSQGTGCQHF. CDR3 nucleotide sequence: TGCGCCAGCAGCCAAGGGACAGGGTGCCAGCATTTT.

The J gene is TRBJ2-2, the V gene TRBV15; 7 bases are a match to TRBD1. This CDR3 has 20 amino acids. The germline CDR1 and CDR2 sequences are LNHNV and YYDKDF (reference sequence). Trimming took 1 base from V and 2 from J; bases not matched to a gene: 16. The DNA of the CDR3 is TGTGCCACCAGCAGAGGGTCTCCGGGACAGTTCCCCCTAAACACCGGGGAGCTGTTTTTT. This sequence encodes CATSRGSPGQFPLNTGELFF. The full variable domain, with the rest looked up from reference TRBV15 and TRBJ2-2, is DAMVIQNPRYQVTQFGKPVTLSCSQTLNHNVMYWYQQKSSQAPKLLFHYYDKDFNNEADTPDNFQSRRPNTSFCFLDIRSPGLGDTAMYLCATSRGSPGQFPLNTGELFFGEGSRLTVL.

This clone has only a few counts. The J gene is TRBJ1-1, the V gene TRBV18; perhaps TRBD1 as D (5 bases). The CDR3 spans 14 residues. Germline loops: CDR1 KGHSH, CDR2 LQKENI. The V gene lost 6 bases and the J gene lost 5 bases, with 16 bases spanning the gap. In nucleotides, the CDR3 is TGTGCCAGCTCTCCCGGGGCAGGGTGGACTGAAGCTTTCTTT. Residues: CASSPGAGWTEAFF.

In its sample, this clone was seen a few times. The gene calls are TRBV6-8 and TRBJ1-2; 9 bases align to TRBD1. Germline V gene sequence: CDR1 MNHGY, CDR2 SAAAGT. Losses at the gene ends were 2 bases for V and 6 bases for J; bases not matched to a gene: 1. The CDR3 runs to 13 residues. The CDR3 DNA reads TGTGCCAGCAGTTACGACAGGGGGGATGGCTACACCTTC. It encodes CASSYDRGDGYTF.